A selection of T cell receptor beta chains follows, all from one sample in a study of long-term antiretroviral therapy in people with HIV. Some clones are missing from TCRdb's copy, which holds only in-frame ones; the method was immunoSEQ multiplex PCR. The data show about 30,000 clones, about 93% seen once. Here the sequenced sample was unsorted PBMCs, taken approximately 5 years after starting antiretroviral therapy. These receptors all come from a woman between 45 and 60 years old with HIV. The CDR3 runs from the conserved cysteine through the conserved F or W. The D gene is left open where the match is weak. Some rows mark clone size as missing; the rest say once, few, many or name a class of expanded clone.

TRBV5-1	-	-	TRBJ2-3	CASSSRRDPYTDTQYF	TGCGCCAGCAGCTCGAGGCGGGACCCCTACACAGATACGCAGTATTTT
TRBV5-5	-	TRBD1	TRBJ1-2	CASNNRGAKNYGYTF	TGTGCCAGCAACAACAGGGGCGCCAAGAACTATGGCTACACCTTC
TRBV10-3	-	-	TRBJ2-5	CATAVSVQETQYF	TGTGCCACCGCGGTGTCGGTCCAAGAGACCCAGTACTTC
TRBV9	-	-	TRBJ1-1	CASSVGQINTEAFF	TGTGCCAGCAGCGTAGGTCAGATAAACACTGAAGCTTTCTTT
TRBV7-2	-	-	TRBJ1-6	CASSLVRGLDNSPLHF	TGTGCCAGCAGCTTAGTTAGGGGCCTGGATAATTCACCCCTCCACTTT
TRBV19	-	-	TRBJ1-4	CASRETGGVVEKLFF	TGTGCCAGTAGGGAAACGGGGGGAGTGGTTGAAAAACTGTTTTTT
TRBV19	-	-	TRBJ1-1	CASNPGQMNTEAFF	TGTGCCAGTAATCCTGGACAGATGAACACTGAAGCTTTCTTT
TRBV19	-	TRBD1	TRBJ1-5	CASSIDPGQVHQGNQPQHF	TGTGCCAGTAGTATAGATCCGGGACAGGTTCACCAGGGCAATCAGCCCCAGCATTTT
TRBV18	-	-	TRBJ1-4	CASSPRATNEKLFF	TGTGCCAGCTCACCACGAGCAACTAATGAAAAACTGTTTTTT
TRBV4-1	-	-	TRBJ2-3	CASWVEETDTQYF	TGCGCCAGCTGGGTGGAGGAAACAGATACGCAGTATTTT
TRBV7-2	-	TRBD1	TRBJ1-3	CASSEQGARGNTIYF	TGTGCCAGCAGCGAACAGGGGGCTCGTGGAAACACCATATATTTT
TRBV19	-	-	TRBJ2-3	CASSIFMRPVGGTDTQYF	TGTGCCAGTAGTATTTTTATGAGGCCTGTTGGGGGCACAGATACGCAGTATTTT
TRBV27	-	-	TRBJ1-5	CASSLGGYQNNQPQHF	TGTGCCAGCAGTTTAGGAGGGTACCAGAACAATCAGCCCCAGCATTTT
TRBV9	-	TRBD2	TRBJ2-3	CASSNGAGGTRDTQYF	TGTGCCAGCAGCAATGGAGCGGGGGGGACCCGAGATACGCAGTATTTT
TRBV9	once	-	TRBJ2-1	CASSPPISGYYNEQFF	TGTGCCAGCAGCCCCCCTATAAGCGGATACTACAATGAGCAGTTCTTC
TRBV10-3	once	-	TRBJ1-1	CAISIDRMNTEAFF	TGTGCCATCAGCATAGACAGAATGAACACTGAAGCTTTCTTT